This T cell receptor (beta chain) is drawn from a study of T-cell reconstitution after alpha-beta-depleted transplantation in children. CDR1 DFQATT and CDR2 SNEGSKA come from the germline V gene (reference sequence). This CDR3 spans 15 amino acids. V lost 5 bases and J 4 bases, leaving 20 bases between the germline ends. Preparation of the TCRbeta library used unique molecular identifiers. TCRdb re-called the PCR reads with MiXCR, one entry per CDR3 protein. The sample has approximately 640,000 distinct CDR3 sequences, 16% seen once. This clonotype has at least ten counts. The material sequenced was PBMCs from the stem cell graft donor, taken from the stem cell graft. This chain uses TRBV20-1 with TRBJ1-2; TRBD1 is a possible D gene (5 bases). This TCR was sampled from a human donor who donated a stem cell graft to a child with acute myeloid leukemia. CDR3 DNA sequence: TGCAGTGCTCCCAACGCTGGGACCGCGAGCTATGGCTACACCTTC. Encoded protein: CSAPNAGTASYGYTF.